Below, 26 T cell receptor beta chains from the same sample are listed, as sequenced in a study of blood T cell repertoires in COVID-19. Libraries were prepared by immunoSEQ multiplex PCR; TCRdb keeps only in-frame clonotypes and omits some of them. The data show just under 95,000 clones, 80% seen once. The sequenced sample was peripheral blood. Receptors were obtained from a human donor in a cohort sampled during active COVID-19.

The chain has TRBV5-1 and TRBJ2-5; 7 bases line up with TRBD2. The CDR3 is made up of 17 amino acids. The V gene's germline CDR1 is SGHRS and CDR2 YFSETQ. J lost 5 bases, V lost 5 bases, and 18 bases had no gene match. DNA for the CDR3: TGCGCCAGCAGGGCGGGCGGGAGTGCTCCTCTATGGGAGACCCAGTACTTC. Its protein product is CASRAGGSAPLWETQYF.

This rearrangement joins TRBV29-1 to TRBJ2-3; D is possibly TRBD1 (7 bases). Germline V CDR1 and CDR2: SQVTM, ANQGSEA. Trimming removed 7 bases from V and 7 bases from J, with 24 bases in between. This CDR3 is 15 amino acids long. The CDR3 region is CSAGGDRESLNTQYF. Here the CDR3 DNA reads TGCAGCGCCGGGGGTGACAGGGAAAGCCTCAATACGCAGTATTTT.

The genes are TRBV7-2 and TRBJ2-7; D possibly corresponds to TRBD2 (5 bases). The germline V gene encodes CDR1 SGHTA and CDR2 FQGNSA. V was shortened by 2 bases and J by 1 base, with 6 bases between the two germline ends. The CDR3 sequence is 13 residues long. CDR3: CASSLSGSYEQYF. The DNA for the CDR3 is TGTGCCAGCAGCTTAAGCGGTTCCTACGAGCAGTACTTC.

Only a few counts were recorded for this clone. The rearrangement links TRBV5-5 to TRBJ2-2; 8 nucleotides agree with TRBD2. Unmatched junction bases numbered 7, after V lost 2 bases and J lost 4 bases. The CDR3 length is 16 residues. Germline values: CDR1 SGHKS, CDR2 YYEKEE (reference sequence). The CDR3 region has the DNA TGTGCCAGCAGCTTTCTGCCGGGAGGGTCCACCGGGGAGCTGTTTTTT. The encoded protein is CASSFLPGGSTGELFF.

This clone appeared a few times. The chain links TRBV27 to TRBJ2-7; a weak D match, TRBD2 (5 bases). V lost 7 bases and J lost 2, with 12 bases in between. CDR3 length: 13 amino acids. Germline CDR1 MNHEY, CDR2 SMNVEV (reference sequence). The CDR3 bases are TGTGCCAGCATAGGAGGTAGAACCTACGAGCAGTACTTC. Amino acids: CASIGGRTYEQYF.

This chain joins TRBV6-6 and TRBJ2-2; the D gene is possibly TRBD1 (5 bases). The germline gives CDR1 MNHNY, CDR2 SVGAGI (reference sequence). The CDR3 totals 18 residues. V shed 5 bases and J shed 2 bases, with 21 bases lying between them. The CDR3 DNA follows: TGTGCCAGCAGTCCGGCCTCTGGGGCCAGGAAAAACACCGGGGAGCTGTTTTTT. It codes for CASSPASGARKNTGELFF.

This clone was counted only a few times. The V gene is TRBV4-1, the J gene TRBJ1-5; D is possibly TRBD1 (5 bases). This CDR3 has 16 residues. The V gene's germline CDR1 is MGHRA and CDR2 YSYEKL. The V end was cut by 5 bases, the J end by 1 base, with 15 bases between. The CDR3 region is CASSFREGLSNQPQHF. Here the CDR3 DNA reads TGCGCCAGCAGCTTCCGGGAGGGACTAAGCAATCAGCCCCAGCATTTT.

This clone was observed a single time. This rearrangement joins TRBV28 to TRBJ2-7; 10 bases map to TRBD2. With 6 bases clipped from V and 1 base from J, the junction kept 6 bases outside the gene matches. CDR1 MDHEN and CDR2 SYDVKM come from the germline V gene. The CDR3 spans 15 residues. CDR3 coding DNA: TGTGCCAGCAGCCCAAGCGGGGGGGGGTCCTACGAGCAGTACTTC. Protein sequence: CASSPSGGGSYEQYF.

The genes are TRBV21-1 and TRBJ2-6; the D call TRBD1 from the table was never checked on the DNA. TRBV21-1 is given as a pseudogene. This CDR3 is 20 amino acids long. The CDR3 DNA is TGTGCCAGCAGCAAACCTCATATAAGGCAGGGACACTCTGGGGCCAACGTCCTGACTTTC. Its translation: CASSKPHIRQGHSGANVLTF.

Notes on this clone: Within the sample, other DNA sequences also encode this same CDR3. The rearrangement joins TRBV7-2 to TRBJ2-7, with 12 nucleotides matching TRBD2. Germline V gives CDR1 SGHTA, CDR2 FQGNSA. Trimming removed 0 bases from V and 1 base from J; junction bases left unmatched: 1. CDR3 length: 16 residues. The CDR3 sequence: CASSLAGTSGSYEQYF. CDR3 nucleotides: TGTGCCAGCAGCTTAGCCGGGACTAGCGGGTCCTACGAGCAGTACTTC.

This chain joins TRBV6-6 and TRBJ2-7; the D gene is possibly TRBD2 (6 bases). This CDR3 region has 12 residues. CDR1 is MNHNY, CDR2 SVGAGI, per germline (reference sequence). Trimming removed 6 bases at V and 12 bases at J, with 18 bases between. CDR3 protein: CASRRQGLAMYF. In DNA, the CDR3 is TGTGCCAGCAGGAGGCAGGGACTCGCAATGTACTTC.

The chain uses TRBV19 and TRBJ1-5, with a possible D match to TRBD1 (6 bases). V lost 5 bases, J lost 0 bases, and 14 bases lay in between. The CDR3 consists of 16 residues. The germline V gene encodes CDR1 LNHDA and CDR2 SQIVND (reference sequence). This CDR3 is CASSPGTYVSNQPQHF. In DNA, the CDR3 is TGTGCCAGTAGTCCGGGGACATACGTTAGCAATCAGCCCCAGCATTTT.

The chain carries TRBV5-4 and TRBJ2-7; D might be TRBD2 (5 bases). This CDR3 has 16 amino acids. Looked up from germline, CDR1 is SGHNT and CDR2 is YYREEE (reference sequence). With 2 bases removed from V and 5 bases from J, the gap between germline ends came to 20 bases. This chain's CDR3 is CASSFLEGIHSNEQYF. The CDR3 DNA reads as TGTGCCAGCAGCTTTCTCGAGGGAATACATTCAAACGAGCAGTACTTC.

The genes are TRBV3-1 (or the pseudogene TRBV3-2) and TRBJ1-2; TRBD1 matches 7 bases. This CDR3 is built from 12 residues. With V trimmed by 4 bases and J by 11 bases, 7 bases remained unmatched. Germline CDR1 is LGHDT and CDR2 is YNNKEL (reference sequence). CDR3 sequence: CASSPATGVYTF. The DNA for the CDR3 is TGTGCCAGCAGCCCAGCCACAGGGGTATACACCTTC.

The chain's CDR3 is CAWRKGQGAYEQYF. The CDR3 nucleotides are TGTGCCTGGAGGAAGGGACAGGGGGCCTACGAGCAGTACTTC. The chain couples TRBV30 to TRBJ2-7, with 11 bases identical to TRBD1. The CDR3 is 14 residues long. V lost 3 bases, J lost 2 bases, and 3 bases stayed unmatched. CDR1 is GTSNPN, CDR2 SVGIG, per germline (reference sequence).

This rearrangement joins TRBV30 to TRBJ1-6, with D tentatively TRBD1 (6 bases). The ends were cut back, 2 bases at V and 8 bases at J, with 10 bases in the middle. The CDR3 totals 13 residues. The germline CDR1 and CDR2 sequences are GTSNPN and SVGIG (reference sequence). CDR3 in DNA: TGTGCCTGGAGTAACAGGGAAGATTCACCCCTCCACTTT. It yields the protein CAWSNREDSPLHF.

The J gene is TRBJ2-3, the V gene TRBV19, with D unclear. Germline CDR1 LNHDA, CDR2 SQIVND (reference sequence). The V end was cut by 3 bases, the J end by 2 bases, with 6 bases between. The CDR3 sequence is 13 residues long. The CDR3 reads CASSMAVTDTQYF. CDR3 nucleotide sequence: TGTGCCAGTAGTATGGCGGTCACAGATACGCAGTATTTT.

This clone appeared once. The rearrangement uses TRBV18 and TRBJ1-2; 10 bases fit TRBD1. CDR1 and CDR2 (germline): KGHSH, LQKENI. The junction had 7 bases not matched to a gene; V was cut back by 3 bases and J by 3 bases. This CDR3 is 16 amino acids long. CDR3 loop: CASSPTGQGTHYGYTF. The CDR3 bases are TGTGCCAGCTCACCGACGGGACAGGGGACGCACTATGGCTACACCTTC.

This chain connects TRBV18 to TRBJ2-5, with TRBD2 as a possible D gene (6 bases). Germline V gene data show CDR1 as KGHSH and CDR2 as LQKENI. The germline V and J ends were trimmed by 6 bases and 5 bases, with 10 bases remaining between them. The CDR3 has 12 residues. Here the CDR3 reads CASSRREETQYF. DNA of the CDR3: TGTGCCAGCTCGAGGAGGGAGGAGACCCAGTACTTC.

This chain links TRBV2 with TRBJ1-5; 9 nucleotides align to TRBD1. CDR1 and CDR2 (germline): SNHLY, FYNNEI. The CDR3 spans 13 residues. The V segment lost 6 bases and the J segment 7 bases; nucleotides outside the gene matches: 4. The DNA for the CDR3 is TGTGCCAGCAGCAGACAGGGGGACCAGCCCCAGCATTTT. It yields the protein CASSRQGDQPQHF.

The chain carries TRBV28 and TRBJ1-5; 9 bases align to TRBD1. V dropped 8 bases and J dropped 6; count of bases not matched to a gene: 8. Germline V lookup: CDR1 MDHEN, CDR2 SYDVKM. The CDR3 runs to 14 residues. The CDR3 DNA is TGTGCCAGCCAGACAGGGGGGGGAGGTCAGCCCCAGCATTTT. Amino acid sequence: CASQTGGGGQPQHF.

The chain links TRBV4-2 to TRBJ1-5; D call uncertain. Per germline, CDR1 LGHNA and CDR2 YNFKEQ. Trimming took off 0 bases at V and 6 bases at J, with 18 bases between the two ends. This CDR3 contains 17 residues. The DNA of the CDR3 is TGTGCCAGCAGCCAAGATGCCGTTCGAGGTACGGGTCAGCCCCAGCATTTT. Protein product: CASSQDAVRGTGQPQHF.

The chain is built from TRBV30 and TRBJ1-4, with D possibly TRBD1 on 6 matching bases. The V gene's germline CDR1 is GTSNPN and CDR2 SVGIG (reference sequence). V was clipped by 2 bases and J by 7 bases, with 11 bases between them. This CDR3 spans 13 amino acids. Written as DNA, the CDR3 is TGTGCCTGGAGTCTGGGGGCGCGTGAAAAACTGTTTTTT. Translation gives CAWSLGAREKLFF.

This clone was counted between two and nine times. The chain has TRBV5-5 and TRBJ1-5; D possibly corresponds to TRBD1 (5 bases). The CDR3 is 14 amino acids. Trimming pared 4 bases from V and 1 base from J, leaving 9 bases between. The germline V gene encodes CDR1 SGHKS and CDR2 YYEKEE (reference sequence). The DNA of the CDR3 is TGTGCCAGCAGCGTGGACACGAGCAATCAGCCCCAGCATTTT. Translating gives CASSVDTSNQPQHF.

V and J are TRBV5-4 and TRBJ1-6; D uncertain. The CDR3 sequence is 13 residues long. V was trimmed by 2 bases and J by 5 bases, leaving 5 bases between them. Germline CDR1 SGHNT, CDR2 YYREEE (reference sequence). The CDR3, as DNA: TGTGCCAGCAGCTTTCTAGATAATTCACCCCTCCACTTT. This codes for CASSFLDNSPLHF.

The chain couples TRBV28 to TRBJ2-7; 8 positions match TRBD2. The CDR3 runs 16 residues. In germline, CDR1 is MDHEN, CDR2 SYDVKM. The V and J ends lost 4 bases and 5 bases, in that order; junction bases with no gene match: 13. The DNA of the CDR3 is TGTGCCAGCAGTTCTCCGGGGAGCGGGAGCGGAGACGAGCAGTACTTC. Its protein product is CASSSPGSGSGDEQYF.